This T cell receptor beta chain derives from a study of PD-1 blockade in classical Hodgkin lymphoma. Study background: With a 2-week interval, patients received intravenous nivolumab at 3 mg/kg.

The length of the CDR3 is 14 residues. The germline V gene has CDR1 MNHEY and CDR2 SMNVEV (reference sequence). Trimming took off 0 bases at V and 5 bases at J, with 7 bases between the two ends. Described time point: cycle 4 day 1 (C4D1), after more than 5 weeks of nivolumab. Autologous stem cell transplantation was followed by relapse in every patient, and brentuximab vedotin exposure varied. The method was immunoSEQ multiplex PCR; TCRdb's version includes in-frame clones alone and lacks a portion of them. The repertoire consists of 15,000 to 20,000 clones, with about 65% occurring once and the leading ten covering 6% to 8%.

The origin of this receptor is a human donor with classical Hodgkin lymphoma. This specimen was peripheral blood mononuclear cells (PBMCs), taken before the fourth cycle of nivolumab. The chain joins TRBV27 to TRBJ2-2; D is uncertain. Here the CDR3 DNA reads TGTGCCAGCAGTTTATCGTCCGATACCGGGGAGCTGTTTTTT. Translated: CASSLSSDTGELFF.